This TCR beta chain appears in the sequencing data of a study of blood T cell repertoires in COVID-19. The overall study: Specimens from acute and convalescent COVID-19 originated in the United States, Italy and Spain. In each case, the material was cDNA or gDNA derived from T cells, B-cell-depleted T cells, or PBMCs.

In the authors' workflow: Amplifying reference gene primers gave estimates of nucleated cell counts. Repertoires were generated with immunoSEQ multiplex PCR, while TCRdb's copy carries only in-frame clones and drops some. The V and J calls and the clone size are those of that table, but D and trimming were determined from the DNA. The table shows 15,000 to 20,000 clones, with around nine tenths occurring only once. The CDR3 consists of 15 residues. Germline V lookup: CDR1 LNHDA, CDR2 SQIVND (reference sequence). Trimming removed 4 bases from V and 7 bases from J; junction bases left unmatched: 7. This chain uses TRBV19 with TRBJ2-7, with 13 bases fitting TRBD2. This TCR was sampled from a human donor in a cohort sampled during active COVID-19. Source material: peripheral blood. The CDR3 bases are TGTGCCAGTAGTAAACTAGCGGGAGGGCCGATAGAGCAGTACTTC. It yields the protein CASSKLAGGPIEQYF.